The rows below give T cell receptor beta chains drawn from one sample of a study of molecular identifiers for immune sequencing clone quantification. TCRdb recomputed calls from the PCR reads with MiXCR, one row per CDR3 protein. This table has about half a million distinct CDR3 sequences, about a fifth appearing once. Sequences were obtained from naive CD8+ T cells from blood, with Jurkat cell RNA spiked in. The receptor source for this set is a human donor in good health. Some libraries in this study had Jurkat cell RNA spiked in. Each CDR3 is given with its conserved first and last residue. A D gene is named only where the DNA matches it firmly. Size values are once, few and many counts, or a class for expanded clones, and some rows have none.

d_call: NA
clone_size: NA
v_call: TRBV30
j_call: TRBJ1-1
cdr3_nt: TGTGCCTGGAATCCGGGACAAGTGAACACTGAAGCTTTCTTT
cdr3_aa: CAWNPGQVNTEAFF

d_call: TRBD2
clone_size: few
v_call: TRBV15
j_call: TRBJ2-3
cdr3_nt: TGTGCCACCAGCAGAGATCTAGCGGGGGGCTCCACAGATACGCAGTATTTT
cdr3_aa: CATSRDLAGGSTDTQYF

d_call: NA
clone_size: many
v_call: TRBV29-1
j_call: TRBJ1-1
cdr3_nt: TGCAGCGTTTTTAAGGGGGGAACTGAAGCTTTCTTT
cdr3_aa: CSVFKGGTEAFF

d_call: NA
clone_size: many
v_call: TRBV12-3/TRBV12-4
j_call: TRBJ2-2
cdr3_nt: TGTGCCAGCAGCCCCGAAGGACAGACTAACACCGGGGAGCTGTTTTTT
cdr3_aa: CASSPEGQTNTGELFF

d_call: NA
clone_size: NA
v_call: TRBV15
j_call: TRBJ1-5
cdr3_nt: TGTGCCGCCAGCTTAGGTCTAAGTGGTGGGGCAGCCCAGCATTTT
cdr3_aa: CAASLGLSGGAAQHF

d_call: NA
clone_size: few
v_call: TRBV24-1
j_call: TRBJ2-1
cdr3_nt: TGTGCCACCAGTGATTACGGCGGGAAGTGGGCTAATGAGCAGTTCTTC
cdr3_aa: CATSDYGGKWANEQFF

d_call: NA
clone_size: many
v_call: TRBV21-1
j_call: TRBJ2-7
cdr3_nt: TGTGCCAGCAGCAAAGCGCTTGGTTGGCAGGGGGCGATGTTAGGCGAGCAGTACTTC
cdr3_aa: CASSKALGWQGAMLGEQYF

d_call: NA
clone_size: many
v_call: TRBV21-1
j_call: TRBJ1-1
cdr3_nt: TGTGCCAGCCCCAAAGATGCGGGGACAGGGCTCAAGGACACTGAAGCTTTCTTT
cdr3_aa: CASPKDAGTGLKDTEAFF

d_call: TRBD2
clone_size: many
v_call: TRBV4-2
j_call: TRBJ2-3
cdr3_nt: TGTGCCAGCAGCCAAGATCTTAGCGGGAGGGCCGACACAGATACGCAGTATTTT
cdr3_aa: CASSQDLSGRADTDTQYF

d_call: NA
clone_size: NA
v_call: TRBV7-9
j_call: TRBJ1-2
cdr3_nt: TGTGCCAGCACCAAGGAATACTATGGCTACACCTTC
cdr3_aa: CASTKEYYGYTF

d_call: NA
clone_size: many
v_call: TRBV2
j_call: TRBJ2-3
cdr3_nt: TGTGCCAGCAGTAGTACGCTCCGAGACGGTCCAGACACAGATACGCAGTATTTT
cdr3_aa: CASSSTLRDGPDTDTQYF

d_call: NA
clone_size: many
v_call: TRBV30
j_call: TRBJ1-2
cdr3_nt: TGTGCCTGGAGTAACGGAGGTGGCTATGGCTACACCTTC
cdr3_aa: CAWSNGGGYGYTF

d_call: NA
clone_size: NA
v_call: TRBV30
j_call: TRBJ2-3
cdr3_nt: TGTGCCTGGAGTGTACGAGGGGAGGCCACAGATACGCAGTATTTT
cdr3_aa: CAWSVRGEATDTQYF

d_call: NA
clone_size: NA
v_call: TRBV27
j_call: TRBJ2-3
cdr3_nt: TGTGCCAGCAGTTTATCGACCGACACAGATACGCAGTATTTT
cdr3_aa: CASSLSTDTDTQYF

d_call: NA
clone_size: few
v_call: TRBV30
j_call: TRBJ1-2
cdr3_nt: TGTGCCTGGAGTGTAGATGCGAAACAATGGTATGGCTACACCTTC
cdr3_aa: CAWSVDAKQWYGYTF

d_call: NA
clone_size: many
v_call: TRBV5-1
j_call: TRBJ1-1
cdr3_nt: TGCGCCAGCAGCTTACGGGACATCGGTTTGCCTGAAGCTTTCTTT
cdr3_aa: CASSLRDIGLPEAFF

d_call: TRBD1
clone_size: few
v_call: TRBV2
j_call: TRBJ1-2
cdr3_nt: TGTGCCAGCAGGACCGGGACAGGGATGAACTATGGCTACACCTTC
cdr3_aa: CASRTGTGMNYGYTF

d_call: NA
clone_size: NA
v_call: TRBV29-1
j_call: TRBJ2-7
cdr3_nt: TGCAGCGCTGAATCTACAGGGAGCTCCTACGAGCAGTACTTC
cdr3_aa: CSAESTGSSYEQYF

d_call: TRBD1
clone_size: NA
v_call: TRBV10-3
j_call: TRBJ1-2
cdr3_nt: TGTGCCATCAACCCGGGACAGCCTATTGGCTACACCTTC
cdr3_aa: CAINPGQPIGYTF

d_call: TRBD1
clone_size: few
v_call: TRBV9
j_call: TRBJ2-3
cdr3_nt: TGTGCCAGCAGCGTAAAGAGTGATGTAACAGGGGGCGCAGATACGCAGTATTTT
cdr3_aa: CASSVKSDVTGGADTQYF

d_call: TRBD2
clone_size: many
v_call: TRBV7-2
j_call: TRBJ2-1
cdr3_nt: TGTGCCAGCAGCTTTTCCGGGACTAGTTACAATGAGCAGTTCTTC
cdr3_aa: CASSFSGTSYNEQFF

d_call: TRBD1
clone_size: many
v_call: TRBV6-9
j_call: TRBJ1-5
cdr3_nt: TGTGCCAGCACCCACCCCGGACAGGTGGGTCAGCCCCAGCATTTT
cdr3_aa: CASTHPGQVGQPQHF